This T cell receptor beta chain was obtained from a study of blood T cell repertoires in COVID-19. Study-level information: COVID-19 samples, acute and convalescent, were from the United States, Italy and Spain.

Original data processing: Reference gene primer amplification gave estimated nucleated cell counts. Only in-frame clones appear in the TCRdb table, and some are missing; sequencing was by immunoSEQ multiplex PCR. V and J calls and clone size are copied from that table; D and trimming were computed from the DNA. The repertoire consists of around 250,000 clones, with less than 95% occurring once and the leading ten covering approximately 2.9%. Participants came from roughly 25 US areas, aged about 18 to 95 years. Participants reported their clinical history, and cohort assignment relied on those reports. The CDR3 runs 13 residues. CDR1 is SGHTS, CDR2 YDEGEE, per germline. V was pared by 0 bases and J by 4 bases, with 7 bases between.

Sequenced input: PBMCs or T cells enriched from blood (not recorded which). V gene TRBV5-8 combines with J gene TRBJ2-5; weak D call: TRBD2 (5 bases). The source of this sequence is a man between 35 and 55 years old who had been exposed to COVID-19. Here the CDR3 reads CASSLGGRETQYF. The CDR3 nucleotides are TGTGCCAGCAGCTTGGGCGGGCGAGAGACCCAGTACTTC.